The rows below give T cell receptor beta chains drawn from one sample of a study of a mutant IDH1 vaccine in newly diagnosed glioma. The table came from immunoSEQ multiplex PCR; TCRdb's copy has only in-frame clones and leaves some out. The sample has roughly 60,000 clones, 80% to 90% seen once. Their antigens are not known. The sequences come from PBMCs, collected from a glioma patient whose treatment included an IDH1 peptide vaccine. Receptors were obtained from a man aged 25-40 years with glioma. Both conserved end residues are part of each CDR3. The order of the fields is clone size, D gene, J gene, V gene, CDR3 DNA, CDR3 protein. D genes are given only for firm matches. Size is omitted from some rows. Given values are once, few, many or a class for expanded clones.

clone_size: -
d_call: -
j_call: TRBJ2-5
v_call: TRBV19
cdr3_nt: TGTGCCAGTAGTAGGGTCAGACAGAGTCAAGAGACCCAGTACTTC
cdr3_aa: CASSRVRQSQETQYF

clone_size: -
d_call: -
j_call: TRBJ2-7
v_call: TRBV11-1
cdr3_nt: TGTGCCAGCAGCCCCCGGACAGTTTCCTCCTACGAGCAGTACTTC
cdr3_aa: CASSPRTVSSYEQYF

clone_size: -
d_call: TRBD1
j_call: TRBJ2-7
v_call: TRBV10-3
cdr3_nt: TGTGCCATCAGTGAAGGAATGACAGGGGGGATGTACGAGCAGTACTTC
cdr3_aa: CAISEGMTGGMYEQYF

clone_size: -
d_call: -
j_call: TRBJ2-7
v_call: TRBV5-4
cdr3_nt: TGTGCCAGCAGCTTTGGGACCGCCATCTACGAGCAGTACTTC
cdr3_aa: CASSFGTAIYEQYF

clone_size: -
d_call: TRBD1
j_call: TRBJ1-4
v_call: TRBV5-6
cdr3_nt: TGTGCCAGCAGCCCAGGGACAGGGGGAGAAAAACTGTTTTTT
cdr3_aa: CASSPGTGGEKLFF

clone_size: -
d_call: TRBD1
j_call: TRBJ1-2
v_call: TRBV19
cdr3_nt: TGTGCCAGTAGTATACTCACAGGGGGCAACTATGGCTACACCTTC
cdr3_aa: CASSILTGGNYGYTF

clone_size: -
d_call: -
j_call: TRBJ1-1
v_call: TRBV30
cdr3_nt: TGTGCCTGGAGTGCCTCGGAGGAGAACACTGAAGCTTTCTTT
cdr3_aa: CAWSASEENTEAFF

clone_size: -
d_call: TRBD2
j_call: TRBJ2-5
v_call: TRBV29-1
cdr3_nt: TGCAGCTTACGGACTAGCGGGGGGAGGGAGACCCAGTACTTC
cdr3_aa: CSLRTSGGRETQYF

clone_size: -
d_call: TRBD1
j_call: TRBJ2-1
v_call: TRBV7-8
cdr3_nt: TGTGCCAGCAGCCCCCAGGTGGACAGGCCGAACTACAATGAGCAGTTCTTC
cdr3_aa: CASSPQVDRPNYNEQFF

clone_size: -
d_call: TRBD1
j_call: TRBJ2-3
v_call: TRBV9
cdr3_nt: TGTGCCAGCAACCCGGGACAGGGCGTCGCAGATACGCAGTATTTT
cdr3_aa: CASNPGQGVADTQYF

clone_size: -
d_call: TRBD2
j_call: TRBJ2-2
v_call: TRBV27
cdr3_nt: TGTGCCAGCAGTTTAGCGGCTAGCGGGGGGACCGCGAACACCGGGGAGCTGTTTTTT
cdr3_aa: CASSLAASGGTANTGELFF

clone_size: -
d_call: -
j_call: TRBJ1-6
v_call: TRBV4-1
cdr3_nt: TGCGCCAGCAGCCAAGCTCGGACAGAAAATTCACCCCTCCACTTT
cdr3_aa: CASSQARTENSPLHF

clone_size: medium-sized
d_call: -
j_call: TRBJ1-1
v_call: TRBV5-6
cdr3_nt: TGTGCCAGCAGCTTGCGGGGGACTGAAGCTTTCTTT
cdr3_aa: CASSLRGTEAFF

clone_size: -
d_call: -
j_call: TRBJ1-2
v_call: TRBV12-1
cdr3_nt: TGTGCCAGCAGCTCCGCCAGGAACCAGGTAGAGGGCTATGGCTACACCTTC
cdr3_aa: CASSSARNQVEGYGYTF

clone_size: -
d_call: -
j_call: TRBJ1-1
v_call: TRBV14
cdr3_nt: TGTGCCAGCAGCCACTTTCAATTCTCGGGAAGGGATGAAGCTTTCTTT
cdr3_aa: CASSHFQFSGRDEAFF

clone_size: -
d_call: TRBD1
j_call: TRBJ2-3
v_call: TRBV19
cdr3_nt: TGTGCCAGTAGGGACAGGGTGGATACGCAGTATTTT
cdr3_aa: CASRDRVDTQYF

clone_size: -
d_call: -
j_call: TRBJ2-7
v_call: TRBV28
cdr3_nt: TGTGCCAGTTTGAACAGGCGCAATACCTACGAGCAGTACTTC
cdr3_aa: CASLNRRNTYEQYF

clone_size: -
d_call: -
j_call: TRBJ1-4
v_call: TRBV30
cdr3_nt: TGTGCCTGGAGTTCGCAGGGGCTGAATGAAAAACTGTTTTTT
cdr3_aa: CAWSSQGLNEKLFF

clone_size: -
d_call: -
j_call: TRBJ2-7
v_call: TRBV5-5
cdr3_nt: TGTGCCAGCAGCTTGGTATCAGCCCGAGTCTCCTACGAGCAGTACTTC
cdr3_aa: CASSLVSARVSYEQYF

clone_size: -
d_call: TRBD2
j_call: TRBJ2-1
v_call: TRBV4-1
cdr3_nt: TGCGCCAGCAGGCCGGTAGGCGGGGGGGCCCACAATGAGCAGTTCTTC
cdr3_aa: CASRPVGGGAHNEQFF

clone_size: -
d_call: -
j_call: TRBJ1-2
v_call: TRBV6-1
cdr3_nt: TGTGCCAGCAGTGAGACCGGACCCCGCTATGGCTACACCTTC
cdr3_aa: CASSETGPRYGYTF

clone_size: -
d_call: -
j_call: TRBJ1-2
v_call: TRBV4-1
cdr3_nt: TGCGCCAGCAGCGGCGGTAGGGGGGCTCAAGGCTACACCTTC
cdr3_aa: CASSGGRGAQGYTF

clone_size: -
d_call: TRBD1
j_call: TRBJ1-1
v_call: TRBV15
cdr3_nt: TGTGCCACCAGCCTGAGGACAGGGCCGGGAGCTTTCTTT
cdr3_aa: CATSLRTGPGAFF

clone_size: few
d_call: -
j_call: TRBJ1-1
v_call: TRBV6-5
cdr3_nt: TGTGCCAGCAGTTACCAGTCTTTTGGGAGGGCTGAAGCTTTCTTT
cdr3_aa: CASSYQSFGRAEAFF

clone_size: -
d_call: -
j_call: TRBJ1-2
v_call: TRBV2
cdr3_nt: TGTGCCAGCAGGGGGACTCGAATGGTGACTAACTATGGCTACACCTTC
cdr3_aa: CASRGTRMVTNYGYTF

clone_size: -
d_call: TRBD1
j_call: TRBJ1-2
v_call: TRBV27
cdr3_nt: TGTGCCAGCAGTTTCTCGGCATCCAGGGGGAATGATGGCTACACCTTC
cdr3_aa: CASSFSASRGNDGYTF

clone_size: -
d_call: TRBD1
j_call: TRBJ1-6
v_call: TRBV7-8
cdr3_nt: TGTGCCAGCAGCCTAAGACAGGGTGGCTCACCCCTCCACTTT
cdr3_aa: CASSLRQGGSPLHF

clone_size: -
d_call: -
j_call: TRBJ2-3
v_call: TRBV6-5
cdr3_nt: TGTGCCAGCAGCTTAGACAGCACAGATACGCAGTATTTT
cdr3_aa: CASSLDSTDTQYF

clone_size: -
d_call: -
j_call: TRBJ2-5
v_call: TRBV7-6
cdr3_nt: TGTGCCAGCAGCGAAGGACGGAGGAGCCAAGAGACCCAGTACTTC
cdr3_aa: CASSEGRRSQETQYF

clone_size: -
d_call: TRBD1
j_call: TRBJ2-7
v_call: TRBV5-1
cdr3_nt: TGCGCCAGCAGCGGAAACAGGGGTGGGCAATCTCGGAACTCCTACGAGCAGTACTTC
cdr3_aa: CASSGNRGGQSRNSYEQYF

clone_size: -
d_call: TRBD1
j_call: TRBJ1-2
v_call: TRBV9
cdr3_nt: TGTGCCAGCAGCCCCCGAACCGGACAGGGACACGGCTACACCTTC
cdr3_aa: CASSPRTGQGHGYTF

clone_size: -
d_call: -
j_call: TRBJ2-3
v_call: TRBV5-1
cdr3_nt: TGCGCCAGCAGCTTGGCCTTGGTCGGGAGTCTCGCAGATACGCAGTATTTT
cdr3_aa: CASSLALVGSLADTQYF

clone_size: -
d_call: -
j_call: TRBJ2-7
v_call: TRBV15
cdr3_nt: TGTGCCACCAGCAGAGTGACAGCGCCACCCTACGAGCAGTACTTC
cdr3_aa: CATSRVTAPPYEQYF

clone_size: few
d_call: -
j_call: TRBJ1-1
v_call: TRBV4-1
cdr3_nt: TGCGCCAGCAACCCCGGGTCGACGAGCGTAGAAGCTTTCTTT
cdr3_aa: CASNPGSTSVEAFF

clone_size: -
d_call: TRBD1
j_call: TRBJ2-4
v_call: TRBV11-2
cdr3_nt: TGTGCCAGCGCCGAAGACAGGGGGAGGGCCAAAAACATTCAGTACTTC
cdr3_aa: CASAEDRGRAKNIQYF

clone_size: -
d_call: -
j_call: TRBJ1-2
v_call: TRBV27
cdr3_nt: TGTGCCAGCAGTCTTACAGGGTTGTCTAACTATGGCTACACCTTC
cdr3_aa: CASSLTGLSNYGYTF

clone_size: -
d_call: -
j_call: TRBJ1-4
v_call: TRBV7-6
cdr3_nt: TGTGCCAGCAGCTTCGGGACGGCCAATGAAAAACTGTTTTTT
cdr3_aa: CASSFGTANEKLFF

clone_size: -
d_call: -
j_call: TRBJ1-4
v_call: TRBV7-9
cdr3_nt: TGTGCCAGCAGCCTTACAGGGTCGACTAATGAAAAACTGTTTTTT
cdr3_aa: CASSLTGSTNEKLFF

clone_size: -
d_call: TRBD1
j_call: TRBJ1-1
v_call: TRBV7-8
cdr3_nt: TGTGCCAGCAGCTTATGGCAGGGGGCGAGGAACACTGAAGCTTTCTTT
cdr3_aa: CASSLWQGARNTEAFF

clone_size: -
d_call: -
j_call: TRBJ1-2
v_call: TRBV7-9
cdr3_nt: TGTGCCAGCAGAAGTAGTGGGGAGAGCGTTAACTATGGCTACACCTTC
cdr3_aa: CASRSSGESVNYGYTF

clone_size: -
d_call: -
j_call: TRBJ1-2
v_call: TRBV2
cdr3_nt: TGTGCCAGCAGTCGAAGTGAGGAAAACTATGGCTACACCTTC
cdr3_aa: CASSRSEENYGYTF

clone_size: -
d_call: -
j_call: TRBJ1-5
v_call: TRBV2
cdr3_nt: TGTGCCAGCAGTGAACGTAGGGGGAATCAGCCCCAGCATTTT
cdr3_aa: CASSERRGNQPQHF

clone_size: few
d_call: -
j_call: TRBJ2-6
v_call: TRBV4-2
cdr3_nt: TGTGCCAGCAGCCAAGATGGCTCTGGGGCCAACGTCCTGACTTTC
cdr3_aa: CASSQDGSGANVLTF

clone_size: -
d_call: -
j_call: TRBJ2-1
v_call: TRBV28
cdr3_nt: TGTGCCAGCAGTTCAGAGGGCTACAATGAGCAGTTCTTC
cdr3_aa: CASSSEGYNEQFF

clone_size: -
d_call: -
j_call: TRBJ1-2
v_call: TRBV7-9
cdr3_nt: TGTGCCAGCAGCTTAGGTCCCCCCTACCGTAACTATGGCTACACCTTC
cdr3_aa: CASSLGPPYRNYGYTF

clone_size: -
d_call: -
j_call: TRBJ1-5
v_call: TRBV6-6
cdr3_nt: TGTGCCACCCTAGACGGGGGGGTAACCAGCAATCAGCCCCAGCATTTT
cdr3_aa: CATLDGGVTSNQPQHF

clone_size: -
d_call: -
j_call: TRBJ2-1
v_call: TRBV10-1
cdr3_nt: TGCGCCAGCAGGACAGGTGCGTCCGGGGAGCAGTTCTTC
cdr3_aa: CASRTGASGEQFF

clone_size: -
d_call: -
j_call: TRBJ2-5
v_call: TRBV18
cdr3_nt: TGTGCCAGCTCTCCTCCGGGTGTCGAGACCCAGTACTTC
cdr3_aa: CASSPPGVETQYF